A selection of T cell receptor beta chains follows, all from one sample in a study of control samples from healthy donors and cancer patients. Produced via immunoSEQ multiplex PCR; TCRdb's table is partial and in-frame only. The sample shows about 51,000 clones, about nine tenths of them seen only once. Sequenced: PBMCs. The source is a man aged 35-49 years with colorectal cancer. Both conserved end residues are part of each CDR3. The D gene is left open where the match is weak. Some rows mark clone size as missing; the rest say once, few, many or name a class of expanded clone.

clone size,J gene,D gene,V gene,CDR3 protein,CDR3 DNA
-,TRBJ2-7,-,TRBV2,CASSDWQGIYEQYF,TGTGCCAGCAGTGACTGGCAGGGGATCTACGAGCAGTACTTC
once,TRBJ1-1,TRBD1,TRBV30,CAWNLDRGWTEAFF,TGTGCCTGGAACCTCGACAGGGGTTGGACTGAAGCTTTCTTT
-,TRBJ1-2,-,TRBV12-3/TRBV12-4,CASSPHRSGYTF,TGTGCCAGCAGTCCTCACAGGAGTGGCTACACCTTC
-,TRBJ2-7,-,TRBV19,CASTAGRTREQYF,TGTGCCAGTACGGCAGGGAGAACTCGTGAGCAGTACTTC
once,TRBJ2-1,-,TRBV5-6,CASSLVALGQYNEQFF,TGTGCCAGCAGCTTGGTGGCTCTCGGACAGTACAATGAGCAGTTCTTC
-,TRBJ2-7,TRBD2,TRBV5-4,CASSFSGSYEQYF,TGTGCCAGCAGCTTTAGCGGGAGCTACGAGCAGTACTTC
-,TRBJ2-7,-,TRBV7-9,CASSLNDYEQYF,TGTGCCAGCAGCTTGAACGACTACGAGCAGTACTTC
-,TRBJ1-2,TRBD1,TRBV12-5,CASGFVLGDSPTLYDGYTF,TGTGCTAGTGGTTTCGTTTTAGGGGACAGCCCTACCCTCTATGATGGCTACACCTTC
-,TRBJ2-7,-,TRBV6-2/TRBV6-3,CASSYSSASYEQYF,TGTGCCAGCAGTTATTCTAGCGCTTCCTACGAGCAGTACTTC
-,TRBJ2-7,TRBD2,TRBV10-3,CAILKGLEKGYEQYF,TGTGCCATCCTTAAGGGACTAGAAAAAGGCTACGAGCAGTACTTC
-,TRBJ1-3,-,TRBV3-1/TRBV3-2,CASSPLKGASGNTIYF,TGTGCCAGCAGCCCTTTAAAAGGGGCCTCTGGAAACACCATATATTTT
-,TRBJ2-7,-,TRBV11-2,CASSYRYEQYF,TGTGCCAGCAGCTACCGGTACGAGCAGTACTTC
-,TRBJ2-7,TRBD2,TRBV19,CASSNWTSGRYEQYF,TGTGCCAGTAGTAACTGGACTAGCGGGAGATACGAGCAGTACTTC
-,TRBJ2-7,TRBD2,TRBV5-6,CASSFPIAGRWSEQYF,TGTGCCAGCAGCTTCCCGATAGCGGGTAGATGGAGCGAGCAGTACTTC
-,TRBJ1-6,-,TRBV6-5,CASRKGNSPLHF,TGTGCCAGCAGGAAGGGTAATTCACCCCTCCACTTT
-,TRBJ1-2,TRBD1,TRBV12-3/TRBV12-4,CASTRQGAWGYTF,TGTGCCAGCACCCGACAGGGGGCTTGGGGCTACACCTTC
few,TRBJ2-7,TRBD1,TRBV19,CASSTTGTGYEQYF,TGTGCCAGTAGTACAACCGGGACAGGCTACGAGCAGTACTTC
-,TRBJ1-1,TRBD1,TRBV7-2,CASSLTTGGTEAFF,TGTGCCAGCAGCCTAACCACAGGGGGCACTGAAGCTTTCTTT
once,TRBJ2-7,-,TRBV10-2,CASSDVSLDEQYF,TGCGCCAGCAGTGACGTCTCTCTCGATGAGCAGTACTTC
-,TRBJ1-2,-,TRBV4-3,CASSQDRTVYGYTF,TGCGCCAGCAGCCAAGATAGGACGGTATATGGCTACACCTTC
-,TRBJ1-1,-,TRBV7-2,CASSSPHIRTEAFF,TGTGCCAGCAGCAGTCCGCATATTCGCACTGAAGCTTTCTTT
-,TRBJ2-3,TRBD2,TRBV4-1,CASSQESGSGIRADTQYF,TGCGCCAGCAGCCAAGAAAGCGGGAGTGGTATTCGCGCAGATACGCAGTATTTT
-,TRBJ2-3,-,TRBV7-9,CASSLDVSDTQYF,TGTGCCAGCAGCTTAGATGTTTCAGATACGCAGTATTTT
-,TRBJ2-5,-,TRBV2,CASGEGVVETQYF,TGTGCCAGCGGAGAGGGGGTAGTGGAGACCCAGTACTTC
-,TRBJ2-7,-,TRBV13,CASSLTNFLEEQYF,TGTGCCAGCAGCTTAACCAATTTTTTAGAGGAGCAGTACTTC
few,TRBJ2-1,-,TRBV5-4,CASSYNSNEQFF,TGTGCCAGCAGCTACAACAGCAATGAGCAGTTCTTC
-,TRBJ1-5,-,TRBV30,CAWSTSNSNQPQHF,TGTGCCTGGAGTACATCTAATAGCAATCAGCCCCAGCATTTT
-,TRBJ1-1,-,TRBV6-5,CASSYNARMNTEAFF,TGTGCCAGCAGTTACAATGCCAGAATGAACACTGAAGCTTTCTTT
-,TRBJ1-1,-,TRBV7-8,CASSLVGTENTEAFF,TGTGCCAGCAGCTTAGTTGGGACGGAGAACACTGAAGCTTTCTTT
medium-sized,TRBJ2-7,-,TRBV4-3,CASSPYMSYEQYF,TGCGCCAGCAGCCCCTATATGTCCTACGAGCAGTACTTC
-,TRBJ1-2,-,TRBV5-1,CASSLGGSGGDGYTF,TGCGCCAGCAGCTTGGGAGGAAGTGGCGGAGATGGCTACACCTTC
-,TRBJ2-1,-,TRBV30,CAWGLGSSYNEQFF,TGTGCCTGGGGTCTGGGTAGCTCCTACAATGAGCAGTTCTTC
-,TRBJ1-6,TRBD1,TRBV5-1,CASSSNLGQGSSPLHF,TGCGCCAGCAGCTCAAACCTGGGACAGGGGAGTTCACCCCTCCACTTT
-,TRBJ2-5,TRBD2,TRBV10-3,CAISERGEETQYF,TGTGCCATCAGTGAGCGGGGGGAAGAGACCCAGTACTTC